This entry lists 30 T cell receptor beta chains sequenced from one sample in a study of metastatic and nonmetastatic thyroid tumors. Prior to thyroid surgery, none of the patients had received any treatment. TCRdb re-analyzed the PCR reads through MiXCR. The data show about 34,000 clones, with approximately 15% seen just once and under 8.5% held by the top ten. Material for sequencing was blood. All receptors come from a female donor with papillary thyroid cancer or a benign thyroid nodule (not recorded which). Some clones in this sample may be carry-over from other donors' samples.

The table lists this clone with many counts. V and J are TRBV20-1 and TRBJ2-3, with a tentative D call TRBD2 (6 bases). CDR3 length: 16 residues. Looked up from germline, CDR1 is DFQATT and CDR2 is SNEGSKA (reference sequence). V lost 2 bases to trimming and J lost 0 bases, with 15 bases between them. The CDR3 reads CSARRPGAPSTDTQYF. The CDR3 DNA is TGCAGTGCTAGACGACCGGGAGCCCCTAGCACAGATACGCAGTATTTT.

This chain connects TRBV2 to TRBJ2-2, with 7 bases identical to TRBD2. The CDR3 length is 15 residues. CDR1 is SNHLY, CDR2 FYNNEI, per germline. CDR3 residues: CAGEMGLPYTGELFF. The CDR3, as DNA: TGTGCGGGGGAAATGGGACTACCCTACACCGGGGAGCTGTTTTTT.

This clone was observed at least ten times. This rearrangement joins TRBV3-1 to TRBJ1-6, with D uncertain. The V gene's germline CDR1 is LGHDT and CDR2 YNNKEL (reference sequence). V was clipped by 6 bases and J by 7 bases, with 13 bases between them. The CDR3 length is 14 residues. The CDR3 coding sequence is TGTGCCAGCAGTCTTAGAGACCGGAATTCACCCCTCCACTTT. This sequence encodes CASSLRDRNSPLHF.

This clone was detected a few times. An end of the junction differs from the germline gene, which may be a read error. The chain uses TRBV19 and TRBJ2-7, with 13 bases lining up with TRBD2. The length of the CDR3 is 13 residues. The germline V gene has CDR1 LNHDA and CDR2 SQIVND (reference sequence). CDR3 amino acids: CASSAGTSGIQHF. CDR3 nucleotide sequence: TGTGCCAGTAGTGCCGGGACTAGCGGGATTCAACACTTC.

This clone was counted at least ten times. The rearrangement uses TRBV6-2 or TRBV6-3 and TRBJ2-4; weak D call: TRBD1 (6 bases). V lost 6 bases, J lost 2 bases, and 11 bases lay in between. The CDR3 totals 14 residues. The germline CDR1 and CDR2 sequences are MNHEY and SVGEGT. The chain's CDR3 is CASSIQGTKNIQYF. The DNA for the CDR3 is TGTGCCAGCAGCATACAGGGTACCAAAAACATTCAGTACTTC.

The table lists this clone with many counts. The rearrangement links TRBV6-1 to TRBJ1-5, with 9 bases lining up with TRBD1. V lost 5 bases, J lost 5 bases, and 7 bases stayed unmatched. Germline lookup yields CDR1 MNHNS and CDR2 SASEGT. The CDR3 extends over 15 amino acids. CDR3 nucleotides: TGTGCCAGCAGTCGCCGGGACAGGGAATATCAGCCCCAGCATTTT. The encoded protein is CASSRRDREYQPQHF.

Points on this clone: A clone one base away is much larger, so this may be a read error. The CDR3 DNA follows: TGTGCCAGCATCTTGGACGGGATGAACACTGAAGCTTTCTTT. This sequence encodes CASILDGMNTEAFF. V is TRBV5-4 and J is TRBJ1-1, with D uncertain. The germline V gene has CDR1 SGHNT and CDR2 YYREEE (reference sequence). This CDR3 region has 14 residues.

This clone was detected ten times or more. This chain links TRBV29-1 with TRBJ2-7, with TRBD1 matching over 7 bases. The CDR3 has 13 residues. With 7 bases clipped from V and 5 bases from J, the junction kept 11 bases outside the gene matches. Looked up from germline, CDR1 is SQVTM and CDR2 is ANQGSEA. The CDR3 DNA reads TGCAGCGCCGGAAGACAGGGCATAAACGAGCAGTACTTC. Its protein is CSAGRQGINEQYF.

This clone was seen many times. The chain carries TRBV5-4 and TRBJ1-5; D perhaps matches TRBD1 (5 bases). The CDR3 runs to 16 residues. CDR1 and CDR2 from the germline V gene are SGHNT and YYREEE (reference sequence). The V end lost 4 bases, the J end lost 4 bases, and 18 bases lay between the germline ends. For the CDR3, the DNA is TGTGCCAGCAGCGCGAATCCGGGACTTGGGAATCAGCCCCAGCATTTT. Translated: CASSANPGLGNQPQHF. Together with reference TRBV5-4 and TRBJ1-5, the CDR3 gives the full variable domain: ETGVTQSPTHLIKTRGQQVTLRCSSQSGHNTVSWYQQALGQGPQFIFQYYREEENGRGNFPPRFSGLQFPNYSSELNVNALELDDSALYLCASSANPGLGNQPQHFGDGTRLSIL.

This sequence joins TRBV20-1 and TRBJ1-1, with 7 bases aligning to TRBD1. V gave up 6 bases and J gave up 9 bases; unmatched junction bases: 7. Germline CDR1 reads DFQATT; CDR2 reads SNEGSKA (reference sequence). CDR3 size: 11 residues. CDR3: CSATDRRQAFF. The DNA for the CDR3 is TGCAGTGCGACGGACAGGCGGCAAGCTTTCTTT.

Ten or more counts support this clone. V is TRBV12-3 or TRBV12-4 and J is TRBJ1-5, with 7 bases matching TRBD1. This CDR3 region has 14 residues. Losses at the gene ends were 2 bases for V and 2 bases for J; bases not matched to a gene: 0. The CDR3: CASSLTGGNQPQHF. CDR3 DNA sequence: TGTGCCAGCAGTTTAACAGGGGGCAATCAGCCCCAGCATTTT.

Ten or more counts support this clone. The J gene is TRBJ2-2, the V gene TRBV12-3 or TRBV12-4; D possibly matches TRBD1 or TRBD2 (6 bases each). The CDR3 has 17 residues. V shed 5 bases and J shed 7 bases, with 23 bases lying between them. Here the CDR3 reads CASSRTVGGSGGGELFF. CDR3 nucleotide sequence: TGTGCCAGCAGTCGTACCGTAGGGGGGAGTGGTGGCGGGGAGCTGTTTTTT.

This CDR3 reads CASSFGSTGVLEQYF. CDR3 DNA: TGTGCCAGCAGTTTTGGATCGACAGGGGTTCTCGAGCAGTACTTC. The chain uses TRBV12-3 or TRBV12-4 and TRBJ2-7; 8 bases are a match to TRBD1. The CDR3 covers 15 residues. Trimming removed 3 bases from V and 6 bases from J; junction bases left unmatched: 10.

This clone was seen at least ten times. The sample has other DNA sequences that encode this CDR3 too. The chain links TRBV4-1 to TRBJ2-7; 7 nucleotides match TRBD1. Germline lookup yields CDR1 MGHRA and CDR2 YSYEKL. This CDR3 has 16 residues. Trimming removed 2 bases from V and 6 bases from J; junction bases left unmatched: 13. CDR3 residues: CASSQWQTGILTEQYF. The CDR3 DNA reads TGCGCCAGCAGCCAATGGCAGACAGGGATACTGACCGAGCAGTACTTC.

In this sample, this clone turned up a few times. The rearrangement links TRBV5-1 to TRBJ2-3; possibly TRBD1 for D (5 bases). CDR1 and CDR2 from the germline V gene are SGHRS and YFSETQ. The V gene lost 4 bases and the J gene lost 0 bases, with 9 bases spanning the gap. The CDR3 has 14 amino acids. This CDR3 reads CASSPGASTDTQYF. The CDR3 DNA reads as TGCGCCAGCAGCCCTGGGGCTAGCACAGATACGCAGTATTTT. The full variable domain, completed using reference TRBV5-1 and TRBJ2-3, is KAGVTQTPRYLIKTRGQQVTLSCSPISGHRSVSWYQQTPGQGLQFLFEYFSETQRNKGNFPGRFSGRQFSNSRSEMNVSTLELGDSALYLCASSPGASTDTQYFGPGTRLTVL.

The chain joins TRBV20-1 to TRBJ2-1, with 11 nucleotides matching TRBD2. Germline CDR1 is DFQATT and CDR2 is SNEGSKA (reference sequence). Unmatched junction bases numbered 8, after V lost 3 bases and J lost 4 bases. The CDR3 is 16 residues long. The CDR3 DNA reads TGCAGTGCTAGCATTATAGCGGGAGGGTATTACAATGAGCAGTTCTTC. Residues: CSASIIAGGYYNEQFF.

As regards this clone: The same CDR3 arises from other DNA sequences in this sample as well. J is TRBJ2-1 and V is TRBV10-1, with a tentative D call TRBD2 (5 bases). Looked up from germline, CDR1 is WNHNN and CDR2 is SYGVQD (reference sequence). This CDR3 has 18 residues. Deletions cut 4 bases from V and 2 bases from J, with 21 bases between. The CDR3 reads CASSGTPSLAEPYNEQFF. The DNA for the CDR3 is TGCGCCAGCAGTGGTACACCTTCCCTAGCTGAGCCCTACAATGAGCAGTTCTTC.

The sample holds one count of this clone. The germline gene is not matched at one end of the junction; a read error may be the cause. As DNA, the CDR3 is TGTGCCAGCAGTTACCTCGGTATCAGGTCGCGCTGTTTTGCAACTAATAAAAAACTGTTTTTT. It specifies CASSYLGIRSRCFATNKKLFF. The chain joins TRBV6-2 or TRBV6-3 to TRBJ1-4, with no clear D. CDR3 length: 21 residues. Germline loops: CDR1 MNHEY, CDR2 SVGEGT.

About this clone itself: At one of its ends the junction is not consistent with the germline gene, which may arise from a read error. The chain couples TRBV11-2 to TRBJ2-5; D perhaps matches TRBD1 (6 bases). The CDR3 contains 15 residues. Germline V gives CDR1 SGHAT, CDR2 FQNNGV. CDR3 bases: TGTCCCAGCAGCTTCGATAGGACAGACGTAGATACCCAGTACTTC. It codes for CPSSFDRTDVDTQYF.

This clone occurred many times. The chain joins TRBV28 to TRBJ1-4; tentatively, D is TRBD1 (5 bases). This CDR3 region has 11 residues. CDR1 is MDHEN and CDR2 is SYDVKM in the germline V gene. Trimming cost V 6 bases and J 17 bases, with 16 bases left between them. CDR3 sequence reads: CASSGRGRFFF. The CDR3 coding sequence is TGTGCCAGCAGCGGACGGGGGAGGTTCTTTTTT. The complete variable domain, with remaining parts taken from reference TRBV28 and TRBJ1-4, reads DVKVTQSSRYLVKRTGEKVFLECVQDMDHENMFWYRQDPGLGLRLIYFSYDVKMKEKGDIPEGYSVSREKKERFSLILESASTNQTSMYLCASSGRGRFFFGSGTQLSVL.

In this sample, this clone turned up many times. The V call is TRBV5-4, the J call TRBJ1-2; D call uncertain. Germline CDR1 SGHNT, CDR2 YYREEE (reference sequence). Deletions cut 4 bases from V and 3 bases from J, with 13 bases between. The CDR3 loop spans 14 amino acids. The CDR3 DNA follows: TGTGCCAGCAGCATTGAGCCCGGGTACTATGGCTACACCTTC. Its translation: CASSIEPGYYGYTF.

This clone was recorded many times. The chain joins TRBV7-3 to TRBJ1-1, with TRBD1 identical over 10 bases. Trimming took 6 bases from V and 4 from J; bases not matched to a gene: 8. Germline-derived CDR1 and CDR2 are SGHTA and FQGTGA. The CDR3 runs to 15 residues. The CDR3 DNA sequence: TGTGCCAGCAGTTCGACAGGGGGCGGTGGCACTGAAGCTTTCTTT. Amino acid sequence: CASSSTGGGGTEAFF.

This clone was counted ten times or more. Distinct nucleotide sequences in the sample also encode this CDR3. V and J are TRBV7-8 and TRBJ1-1; D possibly corresponds to TRBD1 (6 bases). Trimming stripped 3 bases from V and 6 bases from J, with 14 bases between. The CDR3 sequence is 14 residues long. Germline lookup yields CDR1 SGHVS and CDR2 FQNEAQ. The chain's CDR3 is CASSFERGRPEAFF. CDR3 nucleotide sequence: TGTGCCAGCAGCTTCGAGAGGGGGAGGCCTGAAGCTTTCTTT.

This clone was seen ten or more times. This sequence joins TRBV18 and TRBJ2-7, with a weak D call TRBD1 (6 bases). Trimming removed 3 bases from V and 0 bases from J, with 6 bases in between. This CDR3 has 13 residues. Germline CDR1 and CDR2: KGHSH and LQKENI. The CDR3 DNA reads as TGTGCCAGCTCACCGGACAGCTCCTACGAGCAGTACTTC. It codes for CASSPDSSYEQYF. Based on the CDR3 plus reference TRBV18 and TRBJ2-7, the full variable domain is NAGVMQNPRHLVRRRGQEARLRCSPMKGHSHVYWYRQLPEEGLKFMVYLQKENIIDESGMPKERFSAEFPKEGPSILRIQQVVRGDSAAYFCASSPDSSYEQYFGPGTRLTVT.

This clone was recorded many times. The same CDR3 also results from other DNA sequences found in this sample. The V call is TRBV11-1, the J call TRBJ1-2, with TRBD1 identical over 8 bases. Germline V gives CDR1 SGHAT, CDR2 FQDESV (reference sequence). The CDR3 consists of 16 residues. V trimming: 0 bases; J trimming: 4 bases; junction bases outside the gene matches: 7. In DNA, the CDR3 is TGTGCCAGCAGCTTAGCCTTCAAGGGACAGGCCTATGGCTACACCTTC. Its translation: CASSLAFKGQAYGYTF. Drawing the rest from reference TRBV11-1 and TRBJ1-2, the complete variable domain is EAEVAQSPRYKITEKSQAVAFWCDPISGHATLYWYRQILGQGPELLVQFQDESVVDDSQLPKDRFSAERLKGVDSTLKIQPAELGDSAMYLCASSLAFKGQAYGYTFGSGTRLTVV.

The J gene is TRBJ1-1, the V gene TRBV7-2; a weak D match, TRBD1 (5 bases). The V gene lost 5 bases and the J gene lost 1 base, with 8 bases spanning the gap. The germline V gene encodes CDR1 SGHTA and CDR2 FQGNSA. The CDR3 has 13 amino acids. CDR3 bases: TGTGCCAGCAGCCGGACAACGAACACTGAAGCTTTCTTT. It yields the protein CASSRTTNTEAFF.

This clone was detected ten times or more. The chain couples TRBV9 to TRBJ2-1; 8 nucleotides match TRBD2. CDR1 SGDLS and CDR2 YYNGEE come from the germline V gene. The junction had 4 bases not matched to a gene; V was cut back by 0 bases and J by 5 bases. The CDR3 extends over 15 amino acids. The CDR3: CASSVGGRYNNEQFF. CDR3 in DNA: TGTGCCAGCAGCGTAGGCGGGAGGTATAACAATGAGCAGTTCTTC.

By share, this clone counts as medium-sized. V and J are TRBV6-2 or TRBV6-3 and TRBJ2-7; 11 nucleotides align to TRBD2. The CDR3 runs to 13 residues. J gave up 6 bases and V 2 bases, and 0 bases lay outside the gene matches. The germline V gene encodes CDR1 MNHEY and CDR2 SVGEGT. CDR3 region: CASSYGTSGEQYF. For the CDR3, the DNA is TGTGCCAGCAGTTACGGGACTAGCGGCGAGCAGTACTTC.

This clone was counted many times. This sequence joins TRBV5-1 and TRBJ1-4, with 7 bases that match TRBD1. The CDR3 totals 16 residues. CDR1 and CDR2 from the germline V gene are SGHRS and YFSETQ. Trimming at V came to 4 bases and at J to 8 bases, leaving 14 bases not matched to a gene. CDR3 DNA: TGCGCCAGCAGCCCAACAAAAGGGGGCGCAGGGGAAAAACTGTTTTTT. Encoded protein: CASSPTKGGAGEKLFF.

In its sample, this clone was seen a few times. The rearrangement joins TRBV11-2 to TRBJ2-1, with D tentatively TRBD1 (6 bases). CDR1 and CDR2 from the germline V gene are SGHAT and FQNNGV. V lost 5 bases and J lost 4, with 15 bases in between. This CDR3 has 15 residues. The CDR3 reads CASSLTGPKYNEQFF. CDR3 DNA: TGTGCCAGCAGCCTCACAGGGCCCAAATACAATGAGCAGTTCTTC.